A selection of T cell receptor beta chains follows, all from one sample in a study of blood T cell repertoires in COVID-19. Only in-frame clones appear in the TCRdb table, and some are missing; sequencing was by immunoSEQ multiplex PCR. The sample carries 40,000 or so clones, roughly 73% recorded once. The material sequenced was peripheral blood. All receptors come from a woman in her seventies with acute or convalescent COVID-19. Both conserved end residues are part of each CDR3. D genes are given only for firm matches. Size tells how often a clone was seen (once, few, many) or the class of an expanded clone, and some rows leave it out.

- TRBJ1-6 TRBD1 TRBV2 TGTGCCAGCAGGAGGGATTGGGACAGCCTCCACTTT CASRRDWDSLHF
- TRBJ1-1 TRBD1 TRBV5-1 TGCGCCAGCAGCTCATTATCAGTACAGGGGATGTTGACTGAAGCTTTCTTT CASSSLSVQGMLTEAFF
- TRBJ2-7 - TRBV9 TGTGCCAGCAGCGTAGGCCCCCCAGGTGCCTCCTACGAGCAGTACTTC CASSVGPPGASYEQYF
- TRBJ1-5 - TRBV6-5 TGTGCCAGCAACCTAAATTCAGGGCAGGAGCCCCAGCATTTT CASNLNSGQEPQHF
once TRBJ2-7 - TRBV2 TGTGCCAGCAGTCCATCCGTTGGGAGAGCGATTAAGCGATACGAGCAGTACTTC CASSPSVGRAIKRYEQYF
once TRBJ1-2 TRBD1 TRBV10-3 TGTGCCATCAGCCCGGGGACAGAAGTTAACTATGGCTACACCTTC CAISPGTEVNYGYTF
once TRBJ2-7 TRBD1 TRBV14 TGTGCCAGCAGAAGACAGGGGAACTACGAGCAGTACTTC CASRRQGNYEQYF
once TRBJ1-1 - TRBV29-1 TGCAGCGTTGAACTGGCGGTTCGGGACACTGAAGCTTTCTTT CSVELAVRDTEAFF
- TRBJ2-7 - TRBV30 TGTGCCTGGACAGGTTTAACCTACGAGCAGTACTTC CAWTGLTYEQYF
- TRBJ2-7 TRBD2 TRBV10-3 TGTGCCATCAGTGAGTCGGGAGGGAGGACCTACGAGCAGTACTTC CAISESGGRTYEQYF
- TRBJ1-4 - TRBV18 TGTGCCAGCTCACCAGGACTGATTAATGAAAAACTGTTTTTT CASSPGLINEKLFF
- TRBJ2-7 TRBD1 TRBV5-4 TGTGCCAGCAGTCCGGGACAGGGCAGCTCCTACGAGCAGTACTTC CASSPGQGSSYEQYF
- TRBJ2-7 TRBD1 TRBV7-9 TGTGCCAGCAGTTTTACCCCGGGACAGGGGTCCTACGAGCAGTACTTC CASSFTPGQGSYEQYF
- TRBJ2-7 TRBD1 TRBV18 TGTGCCAGCTCATCCACTATGGGACAGGTCCTCTACGAGCAGTACTTC CASSSTMGQVLYEQYF
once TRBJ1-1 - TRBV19 TGTGCCAGTAGTATTTCGCCGCAGGGAGGGACTGAAGCTTTCTTT CASSISPQGGTEAFF
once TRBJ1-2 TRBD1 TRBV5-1 TGCGCCAGCAGCGCGGGACAGGGGGAAGGCTACACCTTC CASSAGQGEGYTF
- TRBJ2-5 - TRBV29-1 TGCAGCGTTGAAGGGGGGAGGGACACCCCCCACCTCCAAGAGACCCAGTACTTC CSVEGGRDTPHLQETQYF
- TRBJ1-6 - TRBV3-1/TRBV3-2 TGTGCCAGCAGCCTCGGGGGGAATAATTCACCCCTCCACTTT CASSLGGNNSPLHF
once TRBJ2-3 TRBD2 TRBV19 TGTGCCAGCAGGAGTAGCGGGGTTAGCACAGATACGCAGTATTTT CASRSSGVSTDTQYF
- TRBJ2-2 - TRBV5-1 TGCGCCAGCAGCTTACAGGCAGGCACCGGGGAGCTGTTTTTT CASSLQAGTGELFF
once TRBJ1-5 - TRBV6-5 TGTGCCAGCAAAACCTCGGGGGACCAGCCCCAGCATTTT CASKTSGDQPQHF
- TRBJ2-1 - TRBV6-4 TGTGCCAGCAGTGATTCTCAACACACTGAGCAGTTCTTC CASSDSQHTEQFF
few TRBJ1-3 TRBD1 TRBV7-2 TGTGCCAGCAGCTTTGGGACAGGGAAAGGAAACACCATATATTTT CASSFGTGKGNTIYF
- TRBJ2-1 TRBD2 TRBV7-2 TGTGCCGGCAGCCGTCTAGCGGGAAGCTCCTACAATGAGCAGTTCTTC CAGSRLAGSSYNEQFF
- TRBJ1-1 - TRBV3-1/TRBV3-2 TGTGCCAGCAGCCAAGGAAGCCCGGAAGCTTTCTTT CASSQGSPEAFF
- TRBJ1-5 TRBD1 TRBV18 TGTGCCAGCTCAGTAACAGGGGGCGGCAATCAGCCCCAGCATTTT CASSVTGGGNQPQHF
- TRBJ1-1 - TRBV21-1 TGTGCCAGCAGCAAGATGGAGGTAGCCGGGGACACTGAAGCTTTCTTT CASSKMEVAGDTEAFF
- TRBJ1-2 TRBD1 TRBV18 TGTGCCAGCTCACCAGGGGCCCCCGGACAGGGCTATGGCTACACCTTC CASSPGAPGQGYGYTF
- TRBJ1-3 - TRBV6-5 TGTGCCAGCAGTTACTCCCCCGGAGCAGGAAACACCATATATTTT CASSYSPGAGNTIYF
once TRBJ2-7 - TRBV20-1 TGCAGTGCTAGTTTAGTCGGCGAGCAGTACTTC CSASLVGEQYF
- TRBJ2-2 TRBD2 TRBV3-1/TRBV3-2 TGTGCCAGCAGTCCATCCGGGACTAGGGATACCGGGGAGCTGTTTTTT CASSPSGTRDTGELFF
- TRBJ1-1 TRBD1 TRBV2 TGTGCCAGCAGTGAAAGACAGGGGGGAATTGAAGCTTTCTTT CASSERQGGIEAFF
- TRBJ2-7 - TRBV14 TGTGCCAGCAGCCAAAACTACGGGACTTCCTACGAGCAGTACTTC CASSQNYGTSYEQYF
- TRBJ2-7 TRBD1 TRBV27 TGTGCCAGCAGTTTGCGACAGGGCCACGGGGAGCAGTACTTC CASSLRQGHGEQYF
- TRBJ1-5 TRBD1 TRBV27 TGTGCCAGCAGCACGACCGGGACAGGGCACAATCAGCCCCAGCATTTT CASSTTGTGHNQPQHF
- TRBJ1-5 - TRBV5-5 TGTGCCAGCAGCTGGAGCTCAGAGAATCAGCCCCAGCATTTT CASSWSSENQPQHF
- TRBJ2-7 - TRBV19 TGTGCCAGTAGTTCTCCCGGAGAAAGCTCCTACGAGCAGTACTTC CASSSPGESSYEQYF
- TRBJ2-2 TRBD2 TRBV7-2 TGTGCCAGCAGCCCGCCGGGACTAGCGGGTGGCACCGGGGAGCTGTTTTTT CASSPPGLAGGTGELFF
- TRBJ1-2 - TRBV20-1 TGCAGTGCTAGTCGGGGGAGAATTAACTATGGCTACACCTTC CSASRGRINYGYTF
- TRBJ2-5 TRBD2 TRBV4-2 TGTGCCAGCAGCCAACCCAGGACTAGCGGGGTGGGAGAGACCCAGTACTTC CASSQPRTSGVGETQYF
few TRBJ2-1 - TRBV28 TGTGCCTTTCCCGGGTTTTCCTACAATGAGCAGTTCTTC CAFPGFSYNEQFF
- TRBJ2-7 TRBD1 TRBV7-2 TGTGCCAGCAGCTACGGGGGACAGGGCTACGAGCAGTACTTC CASSYGGQGYEQYF
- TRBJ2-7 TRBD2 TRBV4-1 TGCGCCAGCAGCCAAGGTAGCGGGGGTTACGAGCAGTACTTC CASSQGSGGYEQYF
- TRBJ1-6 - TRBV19 TGTGCCAGTAGTATAGATTTAGGGGCCCGACCCCTCCACTTT CASSIDLGARPLHF
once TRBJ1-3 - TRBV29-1 TGCAGCGTTGAACCGGACAGCACCCACTCTGGAAACACCATATATTTT CSVEPDSTHSGNTIYF
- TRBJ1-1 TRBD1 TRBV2 TGTGCCAGCAGTGAGGGACAGCGTCAGAACACTGAAGCTTTCTTT CASSEGQRQNTEAFF
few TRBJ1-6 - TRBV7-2 TGTGCCAGCAGCCAGAGGGACAAAGGACCCCCCCTCCACTTT CASSQRDKGPPLHF
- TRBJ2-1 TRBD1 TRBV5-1 TGCGCCAGCAGCCCAGATACCGGGACAGGGAGGTTAAATGAGCAGTTCTTC CASSPDTGTGRLNEQFF
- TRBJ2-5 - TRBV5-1 TGCGCCAGCAGCCGGGAGCCGAGGGAGACCCAGTACTTC CASSREPRETQYF
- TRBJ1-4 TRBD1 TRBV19 TGTGCCAGTAACCCCGACAGGGGTAGGCATGCGACTAATGAAAAACTGTTTTTT CASNPDRGRHATNEKLFF
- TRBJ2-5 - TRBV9 TGTGCCAGCAGCGCAGAATTGTACCAAGAGACCCAGTACTTC CASSAELYQETQYF
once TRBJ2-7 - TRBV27 TGTGCCAGCAGTCCGCGGGGCCCCATCTACGAGCAGTACTTC CASSPRGPIYEQYF
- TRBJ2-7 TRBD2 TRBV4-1 TGCGCCAGCAGCCAGAACACTCCGGGACTAGCGCCCTACGAGCAGTACTTC CASSQNTPGLAPYEQYF
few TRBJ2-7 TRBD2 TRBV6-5 TGTGCCATCAGCCTCGGACTAGCGGGAGTAAACGAGCAGTACTTC CAISLGLAGVNEQYF
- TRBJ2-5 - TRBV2 TGTGCCAGCACGGGCACAGGGAGGGCAGAGACCCAGTACTTC CASTGTGRAETQYF
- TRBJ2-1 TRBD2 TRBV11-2 TGTGCCAGCAGTTGGACTAGCGGATCCTACAATGAGCAGTTCTTC CASSWTSGSYNEQFF
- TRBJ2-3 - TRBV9 TGTGCCAGCAGCCCGAGTCCCTACACAGATACGCAGTATTTT CASSPSPYTDTQYF
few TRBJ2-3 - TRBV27 TGTGCCAGCAGTGTCACAGGGTCAACGTCGACAGATACGCAGTATTTT CASSVTGSTSTDTQYF
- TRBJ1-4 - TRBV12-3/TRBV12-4 TGTGCCAGCAGGCGCGGACAGACTGAAAAACTGTTTTTT CASRRGQTEKLFF